This TCR beta chain was found in a study of blood T cell repertoires in COVID-19 (dated by TCRdb to between 2020 and 2021). As for the study more broadly: The collaborator samples originated in the United States, Italy and Spain and spanned the acute and convalescent phases of COVID-19. Where available, HLA class I and class II types were taken from metadata supplied by the sample provider and were not determined by assay-based typing. A freely available public database, intended as a resource for researchers studying the immune response to SARS-CoV-2, is where the repertoires were released. The samples were drawn from the first 160 participants of the ongoing ImmuneRACE study and from 1,254 subjects provided by 6 global collaborators. The prospective study material was composed of cDNA or gDNA derived from T cells, B-cell-depleted T cells, or PBMCs. The dataset comprised deeply sampled blood TCRbeta repertoires from subjects exposed to, actively infected with, or recovered from COVID-19. A de-identified subject ID, COVID-19 status, age in years and sex were almost always included in the sample metadata. Study-level results and caveats: How much clinical and demographic metadata was included differed by source and by participant, and the metadata was provided uncurated.

As to this clone: Its antigen is not yet known. The input lacks base qualities; no much larger clone sits a single base away.

TCRbeta CDR3 regions were amplified from genomic DNA by means of the immunoSEQ Assay, a bias-controlled multiplex PCR. As for the authors' bioinformatics: Within the assay, amplification of reference gene primers was used to estimate how many nucleated cells each sample contained. To quantify the absolute abundance of each unique TCRbeta CDR3 rearrangement, sequence reads were collapsed and filtered. For each sample, productive Simpson clonality was calculated as the square root of Simpson's diversity index over productive rearrangements. TCRdb re-hosts the immuneACCESS table, in-frame sequences only. Its copies lack some clones; in the studies checked, an unresolved V gene accounts for under half of them, and the cause for the rest is not known. Clonal size and the V and J genes are those of that table, whereas D and trimming came from the DNA. The sample data list 540,000 or so clones, and roughly nine tenths of these were observed just once. Of the sample, roughly 8% falls within the top ten clones.

One collaborating source in Seattle enrolled patients while the patients were actively infected and followed the patients over time throughout the course of disease. Collaborating institutions collected whole blood in K2EDTA tubes following their own protocols. Collaborator samples were shipped for TCRbeta analysis as frozen whole blood, isolated PBMCs, or DNA extracted from either sample type. Taken from the germline V gene, the CDR1 and CDR2 loops are SNHLY and FYNNEI. V is pruned by 3 bases and J by 5 bases, leaving 10 bases of the junction without a gene match. Counted from cysteine to phenylalanine, this CDR3 has 16 amino acids. The entry retains the CDR3 DNA only, 48 bases that are in frame from base 1.

Specimen: peripheral blood. The TCR was taken from a woman in her fifties or sixties with COVID-19, enrolled during active disease. The sequence links TRBV2 to TRBJ1-1, and TRBD1 matches 9 of the central bases. The DNA is as follows: TGTGCCAGCAGTGATCCCGCCGACAGGGGGAAGACTGAAGCTTTCTTT. Its translation is CASSDPADRGKTEAFF.